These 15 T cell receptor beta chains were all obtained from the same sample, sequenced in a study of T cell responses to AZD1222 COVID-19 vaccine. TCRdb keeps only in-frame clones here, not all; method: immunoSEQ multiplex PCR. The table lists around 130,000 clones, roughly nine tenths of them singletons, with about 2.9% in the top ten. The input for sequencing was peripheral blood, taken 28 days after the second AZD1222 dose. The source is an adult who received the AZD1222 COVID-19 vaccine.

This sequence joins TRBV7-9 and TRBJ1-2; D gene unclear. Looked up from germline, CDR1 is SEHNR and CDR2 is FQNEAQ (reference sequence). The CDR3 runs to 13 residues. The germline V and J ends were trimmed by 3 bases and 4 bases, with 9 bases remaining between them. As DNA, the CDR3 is TGTGCCAGCAGCTTTGGGGATTCCTATGGCTACACCTTC. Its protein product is CASSFGDSYGYTF.

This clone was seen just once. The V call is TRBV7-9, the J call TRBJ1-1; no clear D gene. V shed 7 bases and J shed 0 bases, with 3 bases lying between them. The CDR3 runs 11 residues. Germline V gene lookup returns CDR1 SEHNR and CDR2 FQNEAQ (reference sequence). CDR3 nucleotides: TGTGCCAGCACTATGAACACTGAAGCTTTCTTT. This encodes CASTMNTEAFF.

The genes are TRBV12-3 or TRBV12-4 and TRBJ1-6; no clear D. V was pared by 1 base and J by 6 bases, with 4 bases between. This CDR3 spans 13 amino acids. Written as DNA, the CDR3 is TGTGCCAGCAGTTTAGGGGCTAATTCACCCCTCCACTTT. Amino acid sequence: CASSLGANSPLHF.

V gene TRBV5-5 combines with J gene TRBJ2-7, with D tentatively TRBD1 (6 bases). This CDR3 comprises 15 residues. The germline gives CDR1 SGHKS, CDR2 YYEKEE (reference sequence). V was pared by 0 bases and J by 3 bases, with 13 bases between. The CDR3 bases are TGTGCCAGCAGCTTGGCCCCGGGACAAAACTACGAGCAGTACTTC. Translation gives CASSLAPGQNYEQYF.

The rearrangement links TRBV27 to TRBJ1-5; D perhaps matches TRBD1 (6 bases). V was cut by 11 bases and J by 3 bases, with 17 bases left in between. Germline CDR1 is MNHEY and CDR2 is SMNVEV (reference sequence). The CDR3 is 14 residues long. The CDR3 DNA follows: TGTGCCTCCCGAGCTGGACAGTTCAATCAGCCCCAGCATTTT. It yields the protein CASRAGQFNQPQHF.

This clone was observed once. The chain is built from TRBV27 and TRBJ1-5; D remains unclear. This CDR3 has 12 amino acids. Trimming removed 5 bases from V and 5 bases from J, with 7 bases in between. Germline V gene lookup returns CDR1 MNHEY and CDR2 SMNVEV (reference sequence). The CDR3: CASSHYDQPQHF. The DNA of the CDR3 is TGTGCCAGCAGTCACTACGATCAGCCCCAGCATTTT.

The CDR3 sequence is CASSFGTANSPLHF. The CDR3 coding sequence is TGTGCCAGCAGCTTCGGGACAGCGAATTCACCCCTCCACTTT. The chain is built from TRBV11-2 and TRBJ1-6; 7 nucleotides agree with TRBD1. The V and J ends lost 3 bases and 7 bases, in that order; junction bases with no gene match: 3. The CDR3 is 14 amino acids. Germline V gene data show CDR1 as SGHAT and CDR2 as FQNNGV. Based on the CDR3 plus reference TRBV11-2 and TRBJ1-6, the full variable domain is EAGVAQSPRYKIIEKRQSVAFWCNPISGHATLYWYQQILGQGPKLLIQFQNNGVVDDSQLPKDRFSAERLKGVDSTLKIQPAKLEDSAVYLCASSFGTANSPLHFGNGTRLTVT.

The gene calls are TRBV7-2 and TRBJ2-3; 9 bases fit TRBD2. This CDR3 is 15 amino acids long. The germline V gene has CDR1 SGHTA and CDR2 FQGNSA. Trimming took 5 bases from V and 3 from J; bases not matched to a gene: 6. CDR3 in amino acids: CASSAGGLSTDTQYF. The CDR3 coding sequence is TGTGCCAGCAGCGCGGGGGGGCTCTCTACAGATACGCAGTATTTT.

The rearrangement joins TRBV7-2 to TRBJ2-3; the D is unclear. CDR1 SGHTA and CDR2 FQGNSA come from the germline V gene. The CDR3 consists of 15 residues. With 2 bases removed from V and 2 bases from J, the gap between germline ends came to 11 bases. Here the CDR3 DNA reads TGTGCCAGCAGCTTATCTATCGCGAACACAGATACGCAGTATTTT. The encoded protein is CASSLSIANTDTQYF.

The CDR3 here is CASSRQFLSTDTQYF. The CDR3 DNA sequence: TGTGCCAGCAGTCGACAGTTCCTTAGCACAGATACGCAGTATTTT. The chain recombines TRBV28 with TRBJ2-3; TRBD1 is a possible D gene (5 bases). With 5 bases removed from V and 0 bases from J, the gap between germline ends came to 12 bases. Germline CDR1 and CDR2: MDHEN and SYDVKM. The CDR3 spans 15 residues.

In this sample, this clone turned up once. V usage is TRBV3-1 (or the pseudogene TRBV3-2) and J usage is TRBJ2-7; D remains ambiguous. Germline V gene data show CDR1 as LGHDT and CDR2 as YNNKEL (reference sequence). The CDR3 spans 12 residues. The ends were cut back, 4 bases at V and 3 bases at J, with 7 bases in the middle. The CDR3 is CASSLQHYEQYF. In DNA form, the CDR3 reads TGTGCCAGCAGCCTACAGCACTACGAGCAGTACTTC.

The CDR3 coding sequence is TGTGCCAGCAGAAGACAGAATAATGAAAAACTGTTTTTT. Protein sequence: CASRRQNNEKLFF. The chain couples TRBV28 to TRBJ1-4; a possible D gene is TRBD1 (5 bases). Trimming left V 6 bases short and J 4 bases short, with 9 bases between. Germline CDR1 MDHEN, CDR2 SYDVKM. CDR3 length: 13 amino acids.

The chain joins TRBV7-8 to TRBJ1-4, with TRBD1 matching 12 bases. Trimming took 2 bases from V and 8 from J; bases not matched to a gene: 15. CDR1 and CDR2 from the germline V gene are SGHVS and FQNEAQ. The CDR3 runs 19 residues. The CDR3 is CASSLLPRDRGRLGEKLFF. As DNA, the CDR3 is TGTGCCAGCAGCTTACTCCCCCGGGACAGGGGGCGTCTTGGAGAAAAACTGTTTTTT.

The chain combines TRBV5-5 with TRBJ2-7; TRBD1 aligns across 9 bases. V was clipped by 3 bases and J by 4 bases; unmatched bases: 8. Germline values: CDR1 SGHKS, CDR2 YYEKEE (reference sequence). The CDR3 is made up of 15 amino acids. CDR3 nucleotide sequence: TGTGCCAGCAGCTCTGGGACAGGGTTTTTGTACGAGCAGTACTTC. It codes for CASSSGTGFLYEQYF.

The CDR3 reads CASSFTANTEAFF. CDR3 in DNA: TGTGCCAGCAGCTTCACAGCGAACACTGAAGCTTTCTTT. This chain joins TRBV7-3 and TRBJ1-1; D uncertain. Germline V gene data show CDR1 as SGHTA and CDR2 as FQGTGA. The length of the CDR3 is 13 residues. The germline V and J ends were trimmed by 3 bases and 1 base, with 6 bases remaining between them.